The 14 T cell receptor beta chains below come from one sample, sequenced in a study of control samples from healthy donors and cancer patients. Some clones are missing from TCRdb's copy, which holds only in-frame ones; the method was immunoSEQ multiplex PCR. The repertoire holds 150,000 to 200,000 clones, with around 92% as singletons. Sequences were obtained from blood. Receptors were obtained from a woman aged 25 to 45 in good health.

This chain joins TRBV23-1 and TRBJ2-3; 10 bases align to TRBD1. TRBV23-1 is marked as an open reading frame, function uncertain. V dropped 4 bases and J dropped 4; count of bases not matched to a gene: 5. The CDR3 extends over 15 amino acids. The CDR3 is CASSRGTGVADTQYF. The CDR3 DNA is TGCGCCAGCAGTCGGGGGACAGGGGTCGCAGATACGCAGTATTTT.

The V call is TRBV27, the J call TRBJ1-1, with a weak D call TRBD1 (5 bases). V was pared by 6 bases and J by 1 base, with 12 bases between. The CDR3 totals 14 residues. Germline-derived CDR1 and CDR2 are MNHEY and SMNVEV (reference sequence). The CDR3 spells CASSPGRWNTEAFF. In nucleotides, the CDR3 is TGTGCCAGCAGCCCGGGACGGTGGAACACTGAAGCTTTCTTT.

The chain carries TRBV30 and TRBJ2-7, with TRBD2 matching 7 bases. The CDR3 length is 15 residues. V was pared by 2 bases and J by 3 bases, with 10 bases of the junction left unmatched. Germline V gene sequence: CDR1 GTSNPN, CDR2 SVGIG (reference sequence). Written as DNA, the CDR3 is TGTGCCTGGAGTTCTCCCCGGGACTACTACTACGAGCAGTACTTC. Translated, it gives CAWSSPRDYYYEQYF.

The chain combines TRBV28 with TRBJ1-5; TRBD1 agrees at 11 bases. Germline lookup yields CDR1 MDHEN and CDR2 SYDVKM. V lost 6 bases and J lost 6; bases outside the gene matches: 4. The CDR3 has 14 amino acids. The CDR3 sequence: CASRLGTGGQPQHF. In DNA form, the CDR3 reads TGTGCCAGCAGGCTTGGGACAGGGGGTCAGCCCCAGCATTTT.

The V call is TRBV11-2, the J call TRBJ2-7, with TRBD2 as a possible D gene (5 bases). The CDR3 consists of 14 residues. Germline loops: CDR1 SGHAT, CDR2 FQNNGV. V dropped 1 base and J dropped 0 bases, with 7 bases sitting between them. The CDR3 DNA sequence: TGTGCCAGCAGCTTAGGACTAAACTCCTACGAGCAGTACTTC. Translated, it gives CASSLGLNSYEQYF.

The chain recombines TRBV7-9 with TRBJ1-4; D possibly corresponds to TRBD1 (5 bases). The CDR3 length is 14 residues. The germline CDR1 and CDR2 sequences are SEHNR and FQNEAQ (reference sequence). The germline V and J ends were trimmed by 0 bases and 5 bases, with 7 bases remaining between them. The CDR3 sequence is CASSLAAGNEKLFF. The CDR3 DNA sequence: TGTGCCAGCAGCTTAGCGGCAGGGAATGAAAAACTGTTTTTT.

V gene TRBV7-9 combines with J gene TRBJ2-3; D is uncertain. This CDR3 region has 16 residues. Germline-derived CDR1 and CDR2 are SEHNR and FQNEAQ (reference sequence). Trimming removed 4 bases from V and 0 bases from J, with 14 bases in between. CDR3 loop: CASSSTASTSTDTQYF. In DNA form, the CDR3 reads TGTGCCAGCAGCTCCACAGCGAGCACTAGCACAGATACGCAGTATTTT.

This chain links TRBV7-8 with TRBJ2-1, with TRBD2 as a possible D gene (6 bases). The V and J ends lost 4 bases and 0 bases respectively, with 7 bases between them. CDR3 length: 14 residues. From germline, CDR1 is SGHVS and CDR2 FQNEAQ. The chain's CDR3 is CASSSGSSYNEQFF. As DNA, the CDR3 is TGTGCCAGCAGCTCCGGGAGCTCCTACAATGAGCAGTTCTTC.

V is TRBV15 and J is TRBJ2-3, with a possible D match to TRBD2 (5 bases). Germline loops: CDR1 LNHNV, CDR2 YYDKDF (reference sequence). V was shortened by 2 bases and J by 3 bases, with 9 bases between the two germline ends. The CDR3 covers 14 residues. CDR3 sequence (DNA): TGTGCCACCAGCAGAAGGACTTCTACAGATACGCAGTATTTT. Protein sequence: CATSRRTSTDTQYF.

The CDR3 here is CASSQGGPSSGNTIYF. The CDR3 DNA sequence: TGTGCCAGCAGCCAAGGGGGCCCCAGCTCTGGAAACACCATATATTTT. V gene TRBV3-1 (or the pseudogene TRBV3-2) combines with J gene TRBJ1-3; a possible D gene is TRBD1 (5 bases). This CDR3 is 16 amino acids long. From germline, CDR1 is LGHDT and CDR2 YNNKEL (reference sequence). V was clipped by 1 base and J by 0 bases, with 10 bases between them.

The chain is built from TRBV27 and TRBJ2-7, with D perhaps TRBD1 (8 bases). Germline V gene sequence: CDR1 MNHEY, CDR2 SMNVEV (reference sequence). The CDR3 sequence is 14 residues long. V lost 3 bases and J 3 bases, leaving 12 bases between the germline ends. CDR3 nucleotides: TGTGCCAGCAGTTTTACAGGGGGGGTCTACGAGCAGTACTTC. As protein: CASSFTGGVYEQYF.

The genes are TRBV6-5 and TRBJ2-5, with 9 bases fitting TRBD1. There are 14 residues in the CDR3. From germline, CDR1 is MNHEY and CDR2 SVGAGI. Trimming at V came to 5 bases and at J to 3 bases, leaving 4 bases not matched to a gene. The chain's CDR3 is CASSPTGGKETQYF. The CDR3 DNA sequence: TGTGCCAGCAGTCCGACAGGGGGTAAAGAGACCCAGTACTTC.

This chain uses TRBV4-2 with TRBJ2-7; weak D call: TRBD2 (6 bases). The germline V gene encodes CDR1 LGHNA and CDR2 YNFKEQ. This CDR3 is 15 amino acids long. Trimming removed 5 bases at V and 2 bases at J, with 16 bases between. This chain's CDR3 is CASSKGLAEAYEQYF. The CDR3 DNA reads TGTGCCAGCAGCAAAGGGTTAGCGGAGGCCTACGAGCAGTACTTC.

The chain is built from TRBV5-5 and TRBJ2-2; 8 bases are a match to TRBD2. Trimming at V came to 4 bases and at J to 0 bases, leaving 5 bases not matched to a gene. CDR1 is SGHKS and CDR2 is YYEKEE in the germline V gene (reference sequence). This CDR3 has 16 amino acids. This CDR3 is CASSPIAGTNTGELFF. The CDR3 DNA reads TGTGCCAGCAGCCCGATAGCGGGGACGAACACCGGGGAGCTGTTTTTT.